The clone carrying this T cell receptor (beta chain) was observed a handful of times. Antigen: not known. Sequenced material consisted of expressed TCRB transcripts (all of the isolated RNA was reverse transcribed). Profiling relied on immunoSEQ multiplex PCR, and the TCRdb table lists in-frame clones only, not all of them. This sample has around 280,000 clones, with 14% to 15% found just once. Sort purity for all populations was recorded as exceeding 98%. The data originate from a study of beta chain features in type 1 diabetes. Study results and limitations: In every one of the four CD4+ subsets, TCRB CDR3s were moderately but significantly shorter in Type 1 diabetes patients. For patients, the naive, central memory and Treg TCRB repertoires appeared more alike than for healthy donors. Insertions were fewer and deletions more numerous at VDJ junctions in type 1 diabetes patients. A cDNA-based sequencing approach could over-represent cells with high TCR expression.

V lost 4 bases to trimming and J lost 0 bases, with 10 bases between them. From germline, CDR1 is SGHNT and CDR2 YYREEE (reference sequence). There are 14 residues in the CDR3. The sample consisted of naive CD4+ T cells from blood. The origin of this receptor is a man aged 18 to 29 with type 1 diabetes. The V gene is TRBV5-4, the J gene TRBJ2-5, with TRBD1 as a possible D gene (5 bases). CDR3 nucleotides: TGTGCCAGCAGCGTACCAGGGCACCAAGAGACCCAGTACTTC. This gives the protein CASSVPGHQETQYF.